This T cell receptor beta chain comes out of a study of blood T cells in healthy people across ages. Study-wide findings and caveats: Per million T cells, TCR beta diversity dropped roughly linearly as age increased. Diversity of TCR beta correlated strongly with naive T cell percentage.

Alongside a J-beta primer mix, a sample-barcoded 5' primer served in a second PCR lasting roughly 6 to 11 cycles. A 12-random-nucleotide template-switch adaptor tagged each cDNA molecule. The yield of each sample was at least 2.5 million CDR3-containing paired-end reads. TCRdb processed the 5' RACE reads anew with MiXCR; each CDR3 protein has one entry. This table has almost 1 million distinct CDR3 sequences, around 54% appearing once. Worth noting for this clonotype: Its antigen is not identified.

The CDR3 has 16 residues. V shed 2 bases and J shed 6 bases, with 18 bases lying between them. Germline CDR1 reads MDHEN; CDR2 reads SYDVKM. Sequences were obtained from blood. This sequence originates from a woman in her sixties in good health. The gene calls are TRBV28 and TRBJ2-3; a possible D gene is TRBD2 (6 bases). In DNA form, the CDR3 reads TGTGCCAGCAGTTTAACTAGCAGGGTAATCAGGGATACGCAGTATTTT. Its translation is CASSLTSRVIRDTQYF.